The 27 T cell receptor beta chains below all came from one sample that was sequenced in a study of human versus mouse CDR3 diversity and MHC coevolution. Clones were sequenced by immunoSEQ multiplex PCR, and TCRdb holds only the in-frame ones, with some missing. The sample contains about 83,000 clones, roughly 92% of which appear only once. The sequenced sample was naive CD4+ T cells from blood. As for subset: CD45RO-negative CD62L-positive naive CD4 T cells. The receptor source for this set is a person between 25 and 69 years old in good health.

J is TRBJ2-2 and V is TRBV7-8, with D unclear. The CDR3 runs 16 residues. V lost 1 base to trimming and J lost 3 bases, with 12 bases between them. CDR1 SGHVS and CDR2 FQNEAQ come from the germline V gene. CDR3 sequence: CASSLESPGHTGELFF. The DNA for the CDR3 is TGTGCCAGCAGCTTAGAGAGCCCAGGCCACACCGGGGAGCTGTTTTTT.

This clone was detected only once. V is TRBV5-1 and J is TRBJ2-3; tentatively, D is TRBD1 (7 bases). The CDR3 contains 17 residues. CDR1 and CDR2 from the germline V gene are SGHRS and YFSETQ. With 4 bases removed from V and 4 bases from J, the gap between germline ends came to 22 bases. CDR3 sequence: CASSPPGGTSVPDTQYF. CDR3 coding DNA: TGCGCCAGCAGCCCCCCAGGGGGGACCTCAGTGCCAGATACGCAGTATTTT.

The chain combines TRBV6-5 with TRBJ1-2; no reliable D call. V lost 0 bases to trimming and J lost 8 bases, with 10 bases between them. CDR1 and CDR2 (germline): MNHEY, SVGAGI. This CDR3 comprises 13 residues. CDR3: CASSYSPGRGYTF. The DNA of the CDR3 is TGTGCCAGCAGTTACTCTCCAGGCCGGGGCTACACCTTC.

DNA for the CDR3: TGTGCCAGCAGGGCTAGGACAGGGGAGAATGAAAAACTGTTTTTT. Translation: CASRARTGENEKLFF. The chain joins TRBV2 to TRBJ1-4; the match to TRBD1 covers 9 bases. CDR3 length: 15 residues. With 6 bases clipped from V and 5 bases from J, the junction kept 7 bases outside the gene matches. Germline lookup yields CDR1 SNHLY and CDR2 FYNNEI.

CDR3 in amino acids: CASSSPGGVHEQYF. DNA for the CDR3: TGCGCCAGCAGCTCACCCGGGGGAGTCCACGAGCAGTACTTC. This chain joins TRBV5-1 and TRBJ2-7; D may be TRBD2 (6 bases). Trimming pared 3 bases from V and 5 bases from J, leaving 15 bases between. Germline V gene lookup returns CDR1 SGHRS and CDR2 YFSETQ. The CDR3 runs 14 residues.

The chain links TRBV9 to TRBJ2-3; 10 nucleotides agree with TRBD2. The V segment lost 2 bases and the J segment 3 bases; nucleotides outside the gene matches: 3. CDR1 and CDR2 (germline): SGDLS, YYNGEE. The CDR3 is made up of 15 amino acids. The CDR3 sequence: CASSVSGGLTDTQYF. The CDR3, as DNA: TGTGCCAGCAGCGTTAGCGGGGGGTTAACAGATACGCAGTATTTT.

The chain couples TRBV7-2 to TRBJ2-1; 8 bases match TRBD2. J lost 8 bases, V lost 5 bases, and 11 bases had no gene match. The germline V gene encodes CDR1 SGHTA and CDR2 FQGNSA. The CDR3 consists of 15 residues. The CDR3 DNA follows: TGTGCCAGCAGCCCCGGTAGCGGGATGTTTCATGAGCAGTTCTTC. Encoded protein: CASSPGSGMFHEQFF.

The chain combines TRBV18 with TRBJ1-1; possible D gene TRBD1, 5 bases. V gave up 1 base and J gave up 10 bases, with 10 bases separating them. The V gene's germline CDR1 is KGHSH and CDR2 LQKENI. This CDR3 is built from 12 residues. CDR3: CASSPREGVAFF. The CDR3 coding sequence is TGTGCCAGCTCACCACGAGAAGGGGTAGCTTTCTTT.

CDR3 amino acids: CASSFVGGQLEAFF. CDR3 coding DNA: TGTGCCAGCAGCTTTGTGGGTGGGCAGCTTGAAGCTTTCTTT. V gene TRBV11-1 combines with J gene TRBJ1-1; D is unclear. This CDR3 has 14 amino acids. Germline CDR1 and CDR2: SGHAT and FQDESV (reference sequence). Trimming removed 3 bases at V and 7 bases at J, with 15 bases between.

The genes are TRBV7-9 and TRBJ2-3, with 8 nucleotides matching TRBD2. This CDR3 contains 16 residues. Germline assignment: CDR1 SEHNR and CDR2 FQNEAQ (reference sequence). With 5 bases clipped from V and 2 bases from J, the junction kept 9 bases outside the gene matches. The DNA for the CDR3 is TGTGCCAGCAGCGCCGTCTTAGCGGGGTCCACAGATACGCAGTATTTT. Protein product: CASSAVLAGSTDTQYF.

The V and J genes are TRBV7-8 and TRBJ1-6, with TRBD1 matching over 10 bases. The germline gives CDR1 SGHVS, CDR2 FQNEAQ. J gave up 7 bases and V 0 bases, and 6 bases lay outside the gene matches. The CDR3 spans 17 residues. The CDR3, as DNA: TGTGCCAGCAGCTTAGCCGGGACAGGGGTGGGGAATTCACCCCTCCACTTT. Its translation: CASSLAGTGVGNSPLHF.

The chain recombines TRBV27 with TRBJ2-7; tentatively, D is TRBD1 (5 bases). Germline assignment: CDR1 MNHEY and CDR2 SMNVEV (reference sequence). The CDR3 extends over 16 amino acids. V was trimmed by 4 bases and J by 0 bases, leaving 16 bases between them. The CDR3 here is CASSSRQGASSYEQYF. The CDR3 DNA is TGTGCCAGCAGTTCCCGCCAGGGCGCCAGCTCCTACGAGCAGTACTTC.

This clone is a singleton in its sample. At one of its ends the junction is not consistent with the germline gene, which may arise from a read error. The sample contains more than one DNA sequence encoding this CDR3. The chain joins TRBV11-3 to TRBJ2-2, with 10 bases aligning to TRBD1. The CDR3 contains 16 residues. CDR1 is SGHNT and CDR2 is YENEEA in the germline V gene. CDR3: CASSPRQGAPGGELFF. CDR3 coding DNA: TGTGCTAGCAGCCCTAGACAGGGGGCGCCTGGCGGGGAGCTGTTTTTT.

The chain is built from TRBV11-2 and TRBJ2-2; D is perhaps TRBD2 (6 bases). The germline V gene encodes CDR1 SGHAT and CDR2 FQNNGV. V dropped 1 base and J dropped 1 base, with 7 bases sitting between them. The CDR3 sequence is 15 residues long. Here the CDR3 reads CASSLAGGNTGELFF. In DNA, the CDR3 is TGTGCCAGCAGCTTAGCCGGGGGGAACACCGGGGAGCTGTTTTTT.

V and J are TRBV5-6 and TRBJ2-2; D remains unclear. CDR3 length: 12 amino acids. From germline, CDR1 is SGHDT and CDR2 YYEEEE. Trimming pared 2 bases from V and 7 bases from J, leaving 6 bases between. CDR3 sequence reads: CASSFSVGELFF. The CDR3 DNA sequence: TGTGCCAGCAGCTTTTCTGTCGGGGAGCTGTTTTTT.

The chain combines TRBV7-3 with TRBJ1-2; 8 positions agree with TRBD1. Looked up from germline, CDR1 is SGHTA and CDR2 is FQGTGA. The CDR3 is made up of 15 amino acids. Trimming cost V 4 bases and J 7 bases; bases outside gene matches: 11. CDR3 DNA: TGTGCCAGCAGCTCCGCCCCAGGGGGCGCAGGTGGCTACACCTTC. Translating gives CASSSAPGGAGGYTF.

The chain joins TRBV7-8 to TRBJ1-2; D is possibly TRBD1 (6 bases). Looked up from germline, CDR1 is SGHVS and CDR2 is FQNEAQ. V was cut by 1 base and J by 3 bases, with 12 bases left in between. The CDR3 loop spans 15 amino acids. The CDR3 DNA sequence: TGTGCCAGCAGCTTAGACAGGGAAGGTTACTATGGCTACACCTTC. This sequence encodes CASSLDREGYYGYTF.

CDR3 protein: CASSESGGGQPQHF. CDR3 nucleotide sequence: TGTGCCAGCAGTGAAAGTGGGGGCGGTCAGCCCCAGCATTTT. The chain couples TRBV2 to TRBJ1-5, with TRBD1 as a possible D gene (6 bases). The CDR3 length is 14 residues. Germline assignment: CDR1 SNHLY and CDR2 FYNNEI. Trimming shortened V by 2 bases and J by 6 bases, and 11 bases separated the two germline ends.

The gene calls are TRBV9 and TRBJ2-7; 7 positions agree with TRBD2. J gave up 0 bases and V 4 bases, and 7 bases lay outside the gene matches. The CDR3 spans 15 residues. Germline V lookup: CDR1 SGDLS, CDR2 YYNGEE. CDR3 residues: CASSPTSASSYEQYF. CDR3 DNA: TGTGCCAGCAGCCCTACTAGCGCTAGCTCCTACGAGCAGTACTTC.

The chain joins TRBV5-6 to TRBJ1-2, with 8 bases that match TRBD1. The germline V gene has CDR1 SGHDT and CDR2 YYEEEE. Trimming removed 3 bases from V and 0 bases from J; junction bases left unmatched: 4. The CDR3 has 15 residues. The CDR3 spells CASSSRTGSNYGYTF. The CDR3 DNA reads TGTGCCAGCAGCTCCAGGACAGGGTCTAACTATGGCTACACCTTC.

V and J are TRBV12-2 and TRBJ1-6; TRBD1 is the table's D call and was not checked against the DNA. TRBV12-2 is deemed a pseudogene. This CDR3 is 18 amino acids long. CDR3 sequence (DNA): TGTGCAAGTCGCTTAGAAACAGGGGTGAAGGTGGGGGGTTCACCCCTCCACTTT. Amino acids: CASRLETGVKVGGSPLHF.

The chain recombines TRBV18 with TRBJ1-1; D remains unclear. Germline loops: CDR1 KGHSH, CDR2 LQKENI. V shed 2 bases and J shed 0 bases, with 4 bases lying between them. CDR3 size: 13 residues. The CDR3 sequence is CASSPTVNTEAFF. The DNA for the CDR3 is TGTGCCAGCTCACCAACAGTGAACACTGAAGCTTTCTTT.

This clone has only a few counts. The rearrangement uses TRBV21-1 and TRBJ1-4; TRBD1 is taken as the D call from the table, unchecked against the DNA. TRBV21-1 corresponds to a pseudogene. The CDR3 length is 14 residues. The CDR3 loop is CASMQRTGERKLFF. In DNA, the CDR3 is TGTGCCAGCATGCAAAGGACAGGGGAGCGAAAACTGTTTTTT.

The gene calls are TRBV6-5 and TRBJ2-7; 8 bases map to TRBD2. The CDR3 spans 15 residues. Germline V gives CDR1 MNHEY, CDR2 SVGAGI. Losses at the gene ends were 2 bases for V and 3 bases for J; bases not matched to a gene: 6. Written as DNA, the CDR3 is TGTGCCAGCAGTTACAGCAGGCTAGCGGGCTACGAGCAGTACTTC. This codes for CASSYSRLAGYEQYF.

This chain uses TRBV5-4 with TRBJ2-1, with TRBD2 matching 8 bases. The V gene end was trimmed by 6 bases and the J gene end by 4 bases; junction bases not matched to a gene: 12. Germline CDR1 and CDR2: SGHNT and YYREEE (reference sequence). The CDR3 totals 16 residues. In nucleotides, the CDR3 is TGTGCCAGCACCGGGGGGGGCGGGCCTAATTACAATGAGCAGTTCTTC. As protein: CASTGGGGPNYNEQFF.

The chain uses TRBV6-5 and TRBJ2-7, with TRBD2 matching 7 bases. The ends lost 10 bases at V and 1 base at J; junction bases unmatched: 7. Germline-derived CDR1 and CDR2 are MNHEY and SVGAGI. The CDR3 is 13 residues long. The CDR3 bases are TGTGCCACCCACGAAGCGGGGTCCTACGAGCAGTACTTC. It encodes CATHEAGSYEQYF.

The chain uses TRBV19 and TRBJ2-1, with a tentative D call TRBD1 (5 bases). The CDR3 is 17 amino acids. Germline V gene sequence: CDR1 LNHDA, CDR2 SQIVND (reference sequence). Trimming cost V 6 bases and J 0 bases, with 18 bases left between them. CDR3 protein: CASRTRYTGHSYNEQFF. For the CDR3, the DNA is TGTGCCAGTAGGACTCGTTATACAGGCCACTCCTACAATGAGCAGTTCTTC.